Shown below are 2 T cell receptor beta chains from a single sample sequenced in a study of T cell changes during pregnancy in multiple sclerosis (dated by TCRdb to the late 2010s). Libraries came from the immunoSEQ multiplex PCR assay. Held by TCRdb, this immuneACCESS table contains in-frame sequences only and omits some clones. Under half of the omission traces to an unresolved V gene where checked; the cause of the rest is unknown. The sample yields tens of thousands of clones; 85% to 95% were counted once. The biggest ten clones account for 1.5% to 2% of the sample. Sequencing was performed on peripheral blood, taken in the second trimester of pregnancy. These receptors all stem from a female donor with multiple sclerosis, enrolled in a pregnancy study.

J is TRBJ2-2 and V is TRBV2; D ambiguous. Germline V gene sequence: CDR1 SNHLY, CDR2 FYNNEI. The CDR3 covers 12 residues. V lost 3 bases and J 5 bases, leaving 4 bases between the germline ends. The CDR3 loop is CASSEATGELFF. CDR3 in DNA: TGTGCCAGCAGTGAGGCTACCGGGGAGCTGTTTTTT.

The rearrangement uses TRBV5-1 and TRBJ2-7; D remains unclear. The V end was cut by 4 bases, the J end by 5 bases, with 10 bases between. The CDR3 has 12 amino acids. CDR1 and CDR2 from the germline V gene are SGHRS and YFSETQ. This CDR3 reads CASSAASNEQYF. The DNA of the CDR3 is TGCGCCAGCAGCGCGGCCTCGAACGAGCAGTACTTC.